In this sample, the clone carrying this T cell receptor (beta chain) turned up many times. Amplified regions were TCR beta CDR3 sequences from RNA transcripts. The TCR CDR3 was amplified in a first-round RT-PCR using the HTBI primer set. In TCRdb, the multiplex PCR reads were re-called with MiXCR into one record per CDR3 protein. The sample consists of hundreds of thousands of distinct CDR3 sequences, around 20% of them appearing once. This sample is part of a study of T cells in Graves' hyperthyroidism and ophthalmopathy. Overall study context: Blood was drawn when the patient was first diagnosed and still untreated.

The CDR3 is 16 residues long. V was clipped by 6 bases and J by 0 bases; unmatched bases: 11. The V gene's germline CDR1 is SGHTA and CDR2 FQGNSA. The sample comprised blood. The receptor's source is a man in his thirties or forties with Graves' ophthalmopathy. J is TRBJ2-7 and V is TRBV7-2, with TRBD1 matching 7 bases. CDR3 residues: CASSLGWGQSSYEQYF. Here the CDR3 DNA reads TGTGCCAGCAGTCTAGGATGGGGACAGAGCTCCTACGAGCAGTACTTC.